Sequencing of this TCR beta chain was carried out in a study of blood T cells in healthy people across ages. Study-wide context: Roughly one uniquely barcoded beta molecule per two T cells was captured.

The authors ran a second PCR of 7 to 11 cycles using a sample-barcoded 5' primer and a J-beta primer mix. Each of the cDNA molecules was tagged by a template-switch adaptor with 12 random nucleotides. One entry per CDR3 protein, called by TCRdb with MiXCR from the 5' RACE reads. The repertoire consists of about 670,000 distinct CDR3 sequences, with under 65% occurring once and the leading ten covering less than 15%. Notes on this clonotype: What it recognizes is unknown. A read error may produce the germline difference seen at one junction end.

Study observations and caveats: Investigators treated diversity estimates from one million T cells as underestimates.

Isolated per sample were at least 6 million PBMCs. The receptor comes from a woman aged 80 or older in good health. Sequenced input: blood.

The CDR3, as DNA: TGCAGTGTTAGATTTAAGGGGGCGCGGAATTCACCCCTCCACTTT. As protein: CSVRFKGARNSPLHF. The rearrangement joins TRBV20-1 to TRBJ1-6; 7 positions agree with TRBD1. Germline V gene lookup returns CDR1 DFQATT and CDR2 SNEGSKA (reference sequence). The CDR3 length is 15 residues.